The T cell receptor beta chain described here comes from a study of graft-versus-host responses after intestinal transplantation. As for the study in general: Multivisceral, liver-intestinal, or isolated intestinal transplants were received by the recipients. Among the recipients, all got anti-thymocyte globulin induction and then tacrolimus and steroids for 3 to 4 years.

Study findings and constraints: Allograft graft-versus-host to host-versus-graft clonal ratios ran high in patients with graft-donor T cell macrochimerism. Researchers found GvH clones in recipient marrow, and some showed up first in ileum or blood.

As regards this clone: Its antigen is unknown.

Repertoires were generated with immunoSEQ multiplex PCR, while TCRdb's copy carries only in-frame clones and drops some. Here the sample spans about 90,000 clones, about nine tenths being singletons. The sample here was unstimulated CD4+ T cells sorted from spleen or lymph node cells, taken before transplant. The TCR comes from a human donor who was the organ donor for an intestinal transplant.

The chain's CDR3 is CASGLSGTRYNEQFF. CDR3 nucleotide sequence: TGTGCCAGCGGGTTATCTGGGACTAGGTACAATGAGCAGTTCTTC. The chain employs TRBV6-1 and TRBJ2-1, with 8 bases matching TRBD2. V gave up 8 bases and J gave up 4 bases; unmatched junction bases: 10. CDR3 size: 15 residues. Germline V gene lookup returns CDR1 MNHNS and CDR2 SASEGT.